This T cell receptor (beta chain) stems from a study of regulatory T cells in long-lasting Graves disease. This clonotype has at least ten counts. Researchers made TCR beta libraries by using iRepertoire HTBI primers and running Arm-PCR on CDR3 regions. TCRdb analysed the multiplex PCR reads with MiXCR anew, one entry per CDR3 protein. Here the sample spans 580,000 or so distinct CDR3 sequences, roughly 15% being singletons. Germline V CDR1 and CDR2: DFQATT, SNEGSKA (reference sequence). The CDR3 loop spans 17 amino acids. The J segment lost 2 bases and the V segment lost 0 bases, leaving 9 bases of the junction unmatched. The time point was: newly diagnosed GD, antithyroid drugs for less than 3 months. Making the TCR library involved RNA that had been extracted from PBMCs. These data were also filed under a second study, of T cells in Graves' hyperthyroidism and ophthalmopathy. That work contributes: Graves' hyperthyroidism showing no ophthalmopathy progression within 18 months was considered stable. The hyperthyroidism patients had all been newly diagnosed, and their disease duration was under 2 months. Their ages ranged from 18 to 65 years. Clonotypes that were expanded in thyroid above 0.001 mostly appeared in blood too.

Sequenced here: peripheral blood mononuclear cells (PBMCs), sampled at new diagnosis, from a patient treated with antithyroid drugs. V gene TRBV20-1 combines with J gene TRBJ2-1; 8 bases match TRBD2. The origin of this receptor is a man aged 18 to 30 with Graves disease. The CDR3 spells CSARDVAGGGAYNEQFF. The CDR3 region has the DNA TGCAGTGCTAGAGATGTGGCGGGAGGAGGGGCCTACAATGAGCAGTTCTTC.